This T cell receptor (beta chain) was sequenced during a study of cytomegalovirus exposure and HLA in healthy donors. The CDR3 is 16 amino acids. Germline-derived CDR1 and CDR2 are SGHRS and YFSETQ. J was trimmed by 5 bases and V by 0 bases; bases with no gene match: 5. Overall study findings and caveats: Earlier analysis found most TCR beta V segments productive about 87% or about 30% of the time. Later examination showed HLA-associated TCR beta chains had greater clonal expansion than equally common others.

Remarks on this clone: Its antigen is currently unknown.

The PCR used 60 Vbeta and 13 Jbeta primers. Clones were read by immunoSEQ multiplex PCR, and TCRdb kept only the in-frame ones, dropping some. This sample's table reports some 83,000 clones. The chain joins TRBV5-1 to TRBJ2-1; TRBD2 matches 10 bases. Sequencing was performed on PBMCs. This TCR derives from a woman in her twenties or thirties in good health and CMV-seronegative. CDR3 region: CASSLGTSGYDNEQFF. CDR3 DNA: TGCGCCAGCAGCTTGGGGACTAGCGGATACGACAATGAGCAGTTCTTC.